Listed below are T cell receptor beta chains from one sample, sequenced in a study of T cells and Merkel cell carcinoma outcomes. TCRdb keeps only in-frame clones here, not all; method: immunoSEQ multiplex PCR. The sample lists under 2,500 clones, roughly 87% occurring once. The sequencing input was tumor tissue from Merkel cell carcinoma. These receptors were collected from a human donor with Merkel cell carcinoma. Each CDR3 is given with its conserved first and last residue. D genes are given only for firm matches.

j_call,v_call,d_call,cdr3_nt,cdr3_aa
TRBJ2-7,TRBV5-1,TRBD1,TGCGCCAGCAGCTGGACAGGGGATAACTACGAGCAGTACTTC,CASSWTGDNYEQYF
TRBJ2-1,TRBV7-8,TRBD2,TGTGCCAGCAGCCCGGGACTAGCGGGAGGCTATGAGCAGTTCTTC,CASSPGLAGGYEQFF
TRBJ2-1,TRBV29-1,TRBD2,TGCAGCGTTGACGCAGCGGGACTCTACAATGAGCAGTTCTTC,CSVDAAGLYNEQFF
TRBJ1-3,TRBV6-4,TRBD1,TGTGCCAGCATCAACCGGGACAGGGGGGACACCATATATTTT,CASINRDRGDTIYF
TRBJ2-7,TRBV6-5,-,TGTGCCAGCAGACCCCACAGACAGAATATCTACGAGCAGTACTTC,CASRPHRQNIYEQYF
TRBJ1-3,TRBV4-2,-,TGTGCCAGCAGCCAAGAGTGGACGGGGGGATACTCTGGAAACACCATATATTTT,CASSQEWTGGYSGNTIYF
TRBJ1-1,TRBV27,TRBD1,TGTGCCAGCAGTTTAGACAGGGGGGGAACTGAAGCTTTCTTT,CASSLDRGGTEAFF
TRBJ2-2,TRBV12-2,-,TGTGCAAGTCGCCCACGAGAGGGACTAACGAACACCGGGGAGCTGTTTTTT,CASRPREGLTNTGELFF
TRBJ2-5,TRBV11-3,-,TGTGCCAGCAGCTTAGGGAGGGGGCGCCGGCAAGAGACCCAGTACTTC,CASSLGRGRRQETQYF
TRBJ1-1,TRBV7-9,-,TGTGCCAGCAGCGTCGACAGCCTGAACACTGAAGCTTTCTTT,CASSVDSLNTEAFF
TRBJ1-6,TRBV27,-,TGTGCCAGCGCCGGTGGGCTGGGGCAATCCTATAATTCACCCCTCCACTTT,CASAGGLGQSYNSPLHF
TRBJ2-5,TRBV5-1,-,TGCGCCAGCAGCTTGGAACCCGGGGTCAGTACCCAGTACTTC,CASSLEPGVSTQYF
TRBJ1-2,TRBV11-1,-,TGTGCCAGCAGCCCGGGGGCGGTCTATGGCTACACCTTC,CASSPGAVYGYTF
TRBJ2-7,TRBV4-1,-,TGCGCCAGCAGCCAAGCAGGCCAGGACCTAAATGAGCAGTACTTC,CASSQAGQDLNEQYF
TRBJ1-3,TRBV5-6,-,TGTGCCAGCAGCCCCGGGGGGCTCTCTGGAAACACCATATATTTT,CASSPGGLSGNTIYF
TRBJ1-5,TRBV6-1,-,TGTGCCAGCAGTGACCTTCTGAATCAGCCCCAGCATTTT,CASSDLLNQPQHF
TRBJ2-7,TRBV5-1,TRBD1,TGCGCCAGCAGCTTGGGACAGGGGGCCGGTTACGAGCAGTACTTC,CASSLGQGAGYEQYF
TRBJ1-1,TRBV7-2,-,TGTGCCAGCACCATCTCCGGAGGGGCCCAGATGAACACTGAAGCTTTCTTT,CASTISGGAQMNTEAFF
TRBJ2-1,TRBV7-8,-,TGTGCCAGCAGCCCTCGAAGCAACCGGGACGATGAGCAGTTCTTC,CASSPRSNRDDEQFF
TRBJ1-2,TRBV11-3,-,TGTGCCAGCAGCTCCCACGGGGACGGAGAGGGCTATGGCTACACCTTC,CASSSHGDGEGYGYTF
TRBJ2-7,TRBV5-4,TRBD2,TGTGCCAACAGCCGCGGGGGACTCTCCTACGAGCAGTACTTC,CANSRGGLSYEQYF
TRBJ1-5,TRBV7-9,-,TGTGCCAGCAGCTTAGATATTCAGCCCCAGCATTTT,CASSLDIQPQHF
TRBJ1-2,TRBV27,-,TGTGCCAGCAGTTTGGGCCCCCACTATGGCTACACCTTC,CASSLGPHYGYTF
TRBJ1-5,TRBV7-9,TRBD1,TGTGCCAGCAGCGGGGGACAGGCGGGGCAGCCCCAGCATTTT,CASSGGQAGQPQHF
TRBJ2-7,TRBV19,TRBD2,TGTGCCAGTAGTATCAGTCTAGCGGACTACGAGCAGTACTTC,CASSISLADYEQYF
TRBJ1-5,TRBV2,-,TGTGCCAGCAGTGCACAGGGAGGGAATCAGCCCCAGCATTTT,CASSAQGGNQPQHF
TRBJ1-2,TRBV7-2,-,TGTGCCAGCAGCTTAGGGCGGGTACTAGGCTACACCTTC,CASSLGRVLGYTF